Presented here are 5 T cell receptor beta chains from one specimen sequenced in a study of blood T cell repertoires in COVID-19. Profiling relied on immunoSEQ multiplex PCR, and the TCRdb table lists in-frame clones only, not all of them. The profile shows some 350,000 clones, around 91% of them singletons. The specimen sequenced was peripheral blood. The receptors shown here come from a man between 18 and 35 years old with active or convalescent COVID-19.

The V gene is TRBV28, the J gene TRBJ1-5; 9 nucleotides align to TRBD1. V trimming: 6 bases; J trimming: 6 bases; junction bases outside the gene matches: 3. Germline CDR1 and CDR2: MDHEN and SYDVKM. The CDR3 is 13 residues long. This CDR3 reads CASRGQGGQPQHF. DNA for the CDR3: TGTGCCAGCAGGGGACAGGGCGGTCAGCCCCAGCATTTT.

As to this clone: Other DNA variants within this sample encode the same CDR3. The genes are TRBV7-2 and TRBJ1-1; 8 bases align to TRBD1. The CDR3 covers 13 residues. The V and J ends lost 4 bases and 3 bases, in that order; junction bases with no gene match: 1. The germline V gene has CDR1 SGHTA and CDR2 FQGNSA. CDR3 in DNA: TGTGCCAGCAGCTCACAGGGGGACACTGAAGCTTTCTTT. Its translation: CASSSQGDTEAFF.

This clone has just one count. This sequence joins TRBV7-2 and TRBJ1-3, with D hard to call. The germline CDR1 and CDR2 sequences are SGHTA and FQGNSA. Trimming removed 2 bases from V and 2 bases from J, with 10 bases in between. The CDR3 is 15 residues long. CDR3 in amino acids: CASSLSQAAGNTIYF. CDR3 DNA sequence: TGTGCCAGCAGCTTATCCCAGGCAGCTGGAAACACCATATATTTT. The whole variable domain, remainder taken from reference TRBV7-2 and TRBJ1-3, is GAGVSQSPSNKVTEKGKDVELRCDPISGHTALYWYRQSLGQGLEFLIYFQGNSAPDKSGLPSDRFSAERTGGSVSTLTIQRTQQEDSAVYLCASSLSQAAGNTIYFGEGSWLTVV.

Written as DNA, the CDR3 is TGTGCCAGCAGCCTGGGACTAGCGGGAGGCGTCACAGATACGCAGTATTTT. Translation gives CASSLGLAGGVTDTQYF. This chain links TRBV7-2 with TRBJ2-3; 15 bases line up with TRBD2. The germline V gene has CDR1 SGHTA and CDR2 FQGNSA. CDR3 length equals 17 residues. The ends lost 5 bases at V and 2 bases at J; junction bases unmatched: 5.

This chain joins TRBV18 and TRBJ2-3; 9 bases agree with TRBD1. V dropped 3 bases and J dropped 4; count of bases not matched to a gene: 5. Germline V CDR1 and CDR2: KGHSH, LQKENI. This CDR3 region has 15 residues. The CDR3 DNA sequence: TGTGCCAGCTCACCCGGGACAGGGCTGCCAGATACGCAGTATTTT. Protein sequence: CASSPGTGLPDTQYF.